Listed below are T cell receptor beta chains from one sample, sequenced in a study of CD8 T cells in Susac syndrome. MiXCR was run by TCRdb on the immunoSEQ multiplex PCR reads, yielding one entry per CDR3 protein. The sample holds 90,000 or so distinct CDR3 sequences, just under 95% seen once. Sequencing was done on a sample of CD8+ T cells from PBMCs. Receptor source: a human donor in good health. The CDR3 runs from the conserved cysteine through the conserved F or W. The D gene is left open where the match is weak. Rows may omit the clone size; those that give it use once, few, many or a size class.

CDR3aa: CSARGVQGAETQYF
CDR3nt: TGCAGTGCTAGAGGGGTCCAGGGGGCAGAGACCCAGTACTTC
j_gene: TRBJ2-5
abundance: .
d_gene: TRBD1
v_gene: TRBV20-1

CDR3aa: CASSLIYGDSGANVLTF
CDR3nt: TGTGCCAGCAGCTTGATATATGGTGACTCTGGGGCCAACGTCCTGACTTTC
j_gene: TRBJ2-6
abundance: .
d_gene: .
v_gene: TRBV11-2

CDR3aa: CASSLGYGLITDTQYF
CDR3nt: TGTGCCAGCAGCTTGGGATACGGACTCATCACAGATACGCAGTATTTT
j_gene: TRBJ2-3
abundance: .
d_gene: .
v_gene: TRBV5-6

CDR3aa: CASSLGELNTGELFF
CDR3nt: TGTGCCAGCAGCCTGGGGGAATTGAACACCGGGGAGCTGTTTTTT
j_gene: TRBJ2-2
abundance: .
d_gene: .
v_gene: TRBV12-3/TRBV12-4

CDR3aa: CASSIDHPGLRTDTQYF
CDR3nt: TGCGCCAGCAGCATAGACCATCCGGGACTTCGCACAGATACGCAGTATTTT
j_gene: TRBJ2-3
abundance: .
d_gene: .
v_gene: TRBV5-1

CDR3aa: CSIDTTSYNEQFF
CDR3nt: TGCAGCATCGACACTACCTCCTACAATGAGCAGTTCTTC
j_gene: TRBJ2-1
abundance: once
d_gene: .
v_gene: TRBV29-1

CDR3aa: CASSAEFFPYEQYF
CDR3nt: TGTGCCAGCAGCGCAGAGTTTTTCCCCTACGAGCAGTACTTC
j_gene: TRBJ2-7
abundance: .
d_gene: .
v_gene: TRBV2

CDR3aa: CASSYTPLDKNIQYF
CDR3nt: TGTGCCAGCAGCTACACACCCTTAGACAAAAACATTCAGTACTTC
j_gene: TRBJ2-4
abundance: .
d_gene: .
v_gene: TRBV3-1

CDR3aa: CASSGGEETQYF
CDR3nt: TGTGCCAGCTCGGGAGGGGAAGAGACCCAGTACTTC
j_gene: TRBJ2-5
abundance: once
d_gene: TRBD2
v_gene: TRBV7-9

CDR3aa: CASSLEWDYNEQFF
CDR3nt: TGTGCCAGCAGCTTAGAATGGGACTACAATGAGCAGTTCTTC
j_gene: TRBJ2-1
abundance: once
d_gene: .
v_gene: TRBV13

CDR3aa: CASSITTPSSPLHF
CDR3nt: TGTGCCAGCAGTATAACAACTCCTAGTTCACCCCTCCACTTT
j_gene: TRBJ1-6
abundance: .
d_gene: .
v_gene: TRBV6-1

CDR3aa: CASSVGYGTEAFF
CDR3nt: TGTGCCAGCAGCGTAGGGTATGGGACTGAAGCTTTCTTT
j_gene: TRBJ1-1
abundance: .
d_gene: .
v_gene: TRBV9

CDR3aa: CASSQAWTGWNTEAFF
CDR3nt: TGTGCCAGCAGCCAGGCTTGGACAGGGTGGAACACTGAAGCTTTCTTT
j_gene: TRBJ1-1
abundance: .
d_gene: TRBD1
v_gene: TRBV3-1

CDR3aa: CASSPIETDTQYF
CDR3nt: TGTGCCAGCAGCCCGATCGAGACAGATACGCAGTATTTT
j_gene: TRBJ2-3
abundance: .
d_gene: .
v_gene: TRBV3-1

CDR3aa: CASSGAGTSYEQYF
CDR3nt: TGTGCCAGCAGCGGAGCGGGAACGTCCTACGAGCAGTACTTC
j_gene: TRBJ2-7
abundance: .
d_gene: TRBD2
v_gene: TRBV5-6

CDR3aa: CASNPGGGEQYF
CDR3nt: TGTGCCAGCAACCCAGGGGGTGGAGAGCAGTACTTC
j_gene: TRBJ2-7
abundance: .
d_gene: TRBD1
v_gene: TRBV12-3/TRBV12-4

CDR3aa: CASSSVDTQYF
CDR3nt: TGTGCCAGCAGTTCCGTGGATACGCAGTATTTT
j_gene: TRBJ2-3
abundance: .
d_gene: .
v_gene: TRBV6-5

CDR3aa: CASSSTSSYEQYF
CDR3nt: TGTGCCAGCAGTTCCACTTCGTCCTACGAGCAGTACTTC
j_gene: TRBJ2-7
abundance: .
d_gene: .
v_gene: TRBV7-9

CDR3aa: CASTDRGEQFF
CDR3nt: TGTGCCAGCACGGACAGGGGTGAGCAGTTCTTC
j_gene: TRBJ2-1
abundance: once
d_gene: TRBD1
v_gene: TRBV11-1

CDR3aa: CASSHGGDTYEQYF
CDR3nt: TGCGCCAGCAGCCATGGAGGGGATACCTACGAGCAGTACTTC
j_gene: TRBJ2-7
abundance: once
d_gene: .
v_gene: TRBV4-1

CDR3aa: CASSLHWDEQYF
CDR3nt: TGTGCCAGCAGTTTACATTGGGACGAGCAGTACTTC
j_gene: TRBJ2-7
abundance: .
d_gene: .
v_gene: TRBV12-3/TRBV12-4

CDR3aa: CASSLTAGAKNIQYF
CDR3nt: TGTGCCAGCAGCTTGACAGCCGGGGCCAAAAACATTCAGTACTTC
j_gene: TRBJ2-4
abundance: .
d_gene: .
v_gene: TRBV7-6

CDR3aa: CASSPHSTGGNSPLHF
CDR3nt: TGTGCCAGCAGCCCCCATTCGACAGGCGGAAATTCACCCCTCCACTTT
j_gene: TRBJ1-6
abundance: .
d_gene: .
v_gene: TRBV7-8

CDR3aa: CASSQARVYEQYF
CDR3nt: TGTGCCAGCAGCCAAGCCAGGGTGTACGAGCAGTACTTC
j_gene: TRBJ2-7
abundance: .
d_gene: .
v_gene: TRBV14

CDR3aa: CASSYSATSYTGELFF
CDR3nt: TGTGCCAGCAGTTACTCGGCCACCAGCTACACCGGGGAGCTGTTTTTT
j_gene: TRBJ2-2
abundance: .
d_gene: .
v_gene: TRBV6-5

CDR3aa: CASSLDRLANYGYTF
CDR3nt: TGTGCCAGCAGCTTAGACAGGTTAGCTAACTATGGCTACACCTTC
j_gene: TRBJ1-2
abundance: .
d_gene: .
v_gene: TRBV13

CDR3aa: CASSLGAGPYEQYF
CDR3nt: TGTGCCAGCAGCTTGGGGGCTGGACCCTACGAGCAGTACTTC
j_gene: TRBJ2-7
abundance: .
d_gene: .
v_gene: TRBV5-4

CDR3aa: CASSLLGDTGELFF
CDR3nt: TGTGCCAGCAGTTTATTGGGGGACACCGGGGAGCTGTTTTTT
j_gene: TRBJ2-2
abundance: .
d_gene: .
v_gene: TRBV27

CDR3aa: CSVIWGYEQYF
CDR3nt: TGCAGCGTGATTTGGGGCTACGAGCAGTACTTC
j_gene: TRBJ2-7
abundance: few
d_gene: .
v_gene: TRBV29-1

CDR3aa: CASSTTTQTYEQYF
CDR3nt: TGTGCCAGCAGCACCACTACACAGACCTACGAGCAGTACTTC
j_gene: TRBJ2-7
abundance: .
d_gene: .
v_gene: TRBV7-9

CDR3aa: CASSLGPNTIYF
CDR3nt: TGTGCCAGCAGTTTAGGGCCGAACACCATATATTTT
j_gene: TRBJ1-3
abundance: .
d_gene: .
v_gene: TRBV12-3/TRBV12-4

CDR3aa: CATLREAGYTDTQYF
CDR3nt: TGTGCCACACTCCGGGAGGCAGGGTACACAGATACGCAGTATTTT
j_gene: TRBJ2-3
abundance: .
d_gene: TRBD2
v_gene: TRBV6-6

CDR3aa: CASSPEGQGPNEQFF
CDR3nt: TGTGCCAGCTCACCAGAGGGACAGGGACCCAATGAGCAGTTCTTC
j_gene: TRBJ2-1
abundance: .
d_gene: TRBD1
v_gene: TRBV18

CDR3aa: CASSYGQIYGYTF
CDR3nt: TGTGCCAGCAGTTATGGACAGATCTATGGCTACACCTTC
j_gene: TRBJ1-2
abundance: few
d_gene: .
v_gene: TRBV12-3/TRBV12-4

CDR3aa: CASRSTEAFF
CDR3nt: TGTGCCAGTAGAAGCACCGAAGCTTTCTTT
j_gene: TRBJ1-1
abundance: .
d_gene: .
v_gene: TRBV19

CDR3aa: CASSKTSGGQETQYF
CDR3nt: TGTGCCAGCAGCAAAACTAGCGGGGGACAAGAGACCCAGTACTTC
j_gene: TRBJ2-5
abundance: once
d_gene: TRBD2
v_gene: TRBV7-2

CDR3aa: CASSSSPDRDSGYTF
CDR3nt: TGTGCCAGCAGCTCCAGCCCCGACAGGGACAGCGGCTACACCTTC
j_gene: TRBJ1-2
abundance: .
d_gene: TRBD1
v_gene: TRBV9

CDR3aa: CASSPVLVGGNTGELFF
CDR3nt: TGTGCCAGCAGCCCGGTGTTGGTGGGCGGGAACACCGGGGAGCTGTTTTTT
j_gene: TRBJ2-2
abundance: .
d_gene: .
v_gene: TRBV7-8

CDR3aa: CASSGGDKAFF
CDR3nt: TGCGCCAGCAGCGGGGGGGACAAAGCTTTCTTT
j_gene: TRBJ1-1
abundance: .
d_gene: .
v_gene: TRBV5-1

CDR3aa: CASSPNQPTGRSGYTF
CDR3nt: TGTGCCAGCAGCCCTAACCAACCGACAGGACGGAGCGGCTACACCTTC
j_gene: TRBJ1-2
abundance: .
d_gene: .
v_gene: TRBV9

CDR3aa: CASSFDPEQGGYQPQHF
CDR3nt: TGTGCCAGCAGTTTCGACCCCGAACAGGGGGGGTATCAGCCCCAGCATTTT
j_gene: TRBJ1-5
abundance: .
d_gene: TRBD1
v_gene: TRBV6-5

CDR3aa: CASSVATGYNEQFF
CDR3nt: TGTGCCAGCAGCGTAGCTACGGGTTACAATGAGCAGTTCTTC
j_gene: TRBJ2-1
abundance: .
d_gene: .
v_gene: TRBV9

CDR3aa: CASSARWNEQYF
CDR3nt: TGTGCCAGCAGCGCCCGATGGAACGAGCAGTACTTC
j_gene: TRBJ2-7
abundance: .
d_gene: .
v_gene: TRBV7-9

CDR3aa: CASSLQRGGWAASSYNEQFF
CDR3nt: TGTGCCAGCAGCCTCCAAAGGGGGGGGTGGGCGGCGAGCTCCTACAATGAGCAGTTCTTC
j_gene: TRBJ2-1
abundance: .
d_gene: .
v_gene: TRBV9

CDR3aa: CASSSGSEAFF
CDR3nt: TGTGCCAGCAGCTCCGGGTCTGAAGCTTTCTTT
j_gene: TRBJ1-1
abundance: .
d_gene: .
v_gene: TRBV3-1

CDR3aa: CASSYSSGAGVNEQFF
CDR3nt: TGTGCCAGCAGTTACTCGAGTGGGGCTGGAGTCAATGAGCAGTTCTTC
j_gene: TRBJ2-1
abundance: .
d_gene: .
v_gene: TRBV6-2/TRBV6-3

CDR3aa: CASSFTTTGITNYGYTF
CDR3nt: TGCGCCAGCAGCTTTACCACGACAGGAATTACTAACTATGGCTACACCTTC
j_gene: TRBJ1-2
abundance: .
d_gene: .
v_gene: TRBV5-1

CDR3aa: CASSPEPGGFYNEQFF
CDR3nt: TGCGCCAGCAGTCCTGAACCGGGGGGGTTTTACAATGAGCAGTTCTTC
j_gene: TRBJ2-1
abundance: .
d_gene: TRBD2
v_gene: TRBV4-1

CDR3aa: CASSMGGFSYEQYF
CDR3nt: TGTGCCAGCAGCATGGGGGGTTTCTCCTACGAGCAGTACTTC
j_gene: TRBJ2-7
abundance: .
d_gene: .
v_gene: TRBV12-3/TRBV12-4

CDR3aa: CASSYSTGGVAEAFF
CDR3nt: TGTGCCAGCAGTTACTCGACAGGGGGAGTCGCGGAAGCTTTCTTT
j_gene: TRBJ1-1
abundance: .
d_gene: TRBD1
v_gene: TRBV6-5

CDR3aa: CASSVSIGGNNSPLHF
CDR3nt: TGTGCCAGCAGCGTCTCCATTGGGGGAAATAATTCACCCCTCCACTTT
j_gene: TRBJ1-6
abundance: .
d_gene: .
v_gene: TRBV13

CDR3aa: CASSDTGGRGNQPQHF
CDR3nt: TGTGCCAGCAGCGACACAGGGGGTAGGGGCAATCAGCCCCAGCATTTT
j_gene: TRBJ1-5
abundance: .
d_gene: TRBD1
v_gene: TRBV28

CDR3aa: CASSSDWVGGVNEQFF
CDR3nt: TGTGCCAGCAGCTCAGACTGGGTTGGTGGGGTTAATGAGCAGTTCTTC
j_gene: TRBJ2-1
abundance: once
d_gene: .
v_gene: TRBV9

CDR3aa: CAITEGQEQYF
CDR3nt: TGTGCCATCACCGAGGGGCAGGAGCAGTACTTC
j_gene: TRBJ2-7
abundance: .
d_gene: .
v_gene: TRBV10-3